This T cell receptor beta chain was sequenced in a study of PD-1 blockade in mismatch repair-deficient tumors. Profiling relied on immunoSEQ multiplex PCR, and the TCRdb table lists in-frame clones only, not all of them. Of about 14,000 clones in the sample, around 80% were seen once. The CDR3 totals 16 residues. V was trimmed by 2 bases and J by 4 bases, leaving 18 bases between them. CDR1 and CDR2 from the germline V gene are SGHDT and YYEEEE. The clonotype comes from an adult with mismatch repair-deficient cancer. The input for sequencing was PBMCs, taken around 15 weeks after starting pembrolizumab. The rearrangement links TRBV5-6 to TRBJ1-2; a possible D gene is TRBD1 (5 bases). The CDR3 loop reads CASSLGVREDLYGYTF. For the CDR3, the DNA is TGTGCCAGCAGCTTAGGTGTCAGGGAGGACCTCTATGGCTACACCTTC. Complete variable domain (other parts from reference TRBV5-6 and TRBJ1-2): DAGVTQSPTHLIKTRGQQVTLRCSPKSGHDTVSWYQQALGQGPQFIFQYYEEEERQRGNFPDRFSGHQFPNYSSELNVNALLLGDSALYLCASSLGVREDLYGYTFGSGTRLTVV.